One T cell receptor beta chain is described in this entry. Source study methods: Amplified reference gene primers provided the basis for estimating nucleated cell counts. TCRdb's table, derived via immunoSEQ multiplex PCR, lists solely in-frame clones and lacks some. The V and J calls and clone size come from that table; D and trimming were worked out from the DNA. This table holds 300,000 to 400,000 clones, about 90% found once. These data are taken from a study of blood T cell repertoires in COVID-19. Study-level information: COVID-19 samples, acute and convalescent, were from the United States, Italy and Spain.

The germline CDR1 and CDR2 sequences are LGHDT and YNNKEL (reference sequence). There are 15 residues in the CDR3. V was clipped by 1 base and J by 6 bases; unmatched bases: 3. Participant ages covered roughly 18 to 89 years across 25 or so US areas. This sequence originates from a woman between 25 and 40 years old who had recovered from COVID-19. Sequenced input: PBMCs or T cells enriched from blood (not recorded which). This sequence joins TRBV3-1 (or the pseudogene TRBV3-2) and TRBJ1-5; TRBD1 agrees at 10 bases. The CDR3 is CASSQGTGGGQPQHF. The CDR3, as DNA: TGTGCCAGCAGCCAAGGGACAGGGGGAGGTCAGCCCCAGCATTTT.